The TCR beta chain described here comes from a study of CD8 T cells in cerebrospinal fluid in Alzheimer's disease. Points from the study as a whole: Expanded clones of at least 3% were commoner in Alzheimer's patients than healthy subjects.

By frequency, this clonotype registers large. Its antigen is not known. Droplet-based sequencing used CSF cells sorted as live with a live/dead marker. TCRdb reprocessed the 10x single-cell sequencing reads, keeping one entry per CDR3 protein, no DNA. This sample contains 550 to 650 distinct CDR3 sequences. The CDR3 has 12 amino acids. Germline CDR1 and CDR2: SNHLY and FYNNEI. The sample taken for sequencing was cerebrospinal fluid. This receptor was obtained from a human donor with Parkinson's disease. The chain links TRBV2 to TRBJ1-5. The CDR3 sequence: CASSLLGQPQHF.